These 13 T cell receptor beta chains were all obtained from the same sample, sequenced in a study of radiotherapy plus CTLA-4 blockade in lung cancer. The method was immunoSEQ multiplex PCR; TCRdb's version includes in-frame clones alone and lacks a portion of them. The table has about 14,000 clones, 72% seen once. This specimen consisted of peripheral blood, obtained from a patient treated with radiotherapy plus ipilimumab. Source of these receptors: a human donor with non-small cell lung cancer whose response to radiotherapy plus ipilimumab could not be evaluated.

The chain carries TRBV6-5 and TRBJ1-2, with 10 bases lining up with TRBD1. CDR1 and CDR2 from the germline V gene are MNHEY and SVGAGI. The ends lost 5 bases at V and 4 bases at J; junction bases unmatched: 7. CDR3 length: 15 residues. The CDR3: CASSARQGALYGYTF. The CDR3 DNA follows: TGTGCCAGCAGTGCTCGACAGGGGGCTCTCTATGGCTACACCTTC.

About this clone: Distinct nucleotide sequences in the sample also encode this CDR3. The DNA of the CDR3 is TGTGCCTGGAGTGGGGGGACAGGAAGGATTGGCAATCAGCCCCAGCATTTT. Its protein is CAWSGGTGRIGNQPQHF. The gene calls are TRBV30 and TRBJ1-5, with 8 bases aligning to TRBD1. The CDR3 runs 17 residues. V lost 1 base, J lost 2 bases, and 10 bases stayed unmatched. CDR1 and CDR2 (germline): GTSNPN, SVGIG (reference sequence).

As to this clone: This may arise from a read error, as a much more abundant clone is one base away. V and J are TRBV5-4 and TRBJ1-2; 9 bases align to TRBD1. This CDR3 has 11 amino acids. Germline assignment: CDR1 SGHNT and CDR2 YYREEE (reference sequence). The CDR3 loop is CAISADRGQTF. CDR3 DNA: TGTGCCATCAGCGCGGACAGGGGTCAAACCTTC.

The chain couples TRBV5-6 to TRBJ1-2; perhaps TRBD1 as D (6 bases). The CDR3 totals 15 residues. Looked up from germline, CDR1 is SGHDT and CDR2 is YYEEEE. The ends were cut back, 0 bases at V and 5 bases at J, with 14 bases in the middle. CDR3 amino acids: CASSLGLGAEYGYTF. The CDR3 DNA is TGTGCCAGCAGCTTGGGGCTGGGGGCAGAATATGGCTACACCTTC.

The chain couples TRBV7-2 to TRBJ1-2, with D maybe TRBD1 (6 bases). Per germline, CDR1 SGHTA and CDR2 FQGNSA. The CDR3 is 15 residues long. V was shortened by 5 bases and J by 7 bases, with 20 bases between the two germline ends. The CDR3 region has the DNA TGTGCCAGCAGCCGTATTCTGGGGGCGCAGGGTGGCTACACCTTC. It translates to CASSRILGAQGGYTF.

The rearrangement links TRBV10-2 to TRBJ2-5; D uncertain. CDR3 length equals 13 residues. The V gene's germline CDR1 is WSHSY and CDR2 SAAADI. Trimming shortened V by 3 bases and J by 2 bases, and 7 bases separated the two germline ends. The CDR3 coding sequence is TGCGCCAGCAGTGAACACCAACAAGAGACCCAGTACTTC. As protein: CASSEHQQETQYF.

V and J are TRBV7-2 and TRBJ2-1; TRBD2 agrees at 7 bases. V lost 5 bases, J lost 9 bases, and 10 bases stayed unmatched. The CDR3 extends over 14 amino acids. Germline V gene data show CDR1 as SGHTA and CDR2 as FQGNSA. The CDR3 sequence: CASSQGGGSGEQFF. As DNA, the CDR3 is TGTGCCAGCAGCCAGGGCGGGGGATCAGGTGAGCAGTTCTTC.

The chain employs TRBV2 and TRBJ1-4, with TRBD1 matching over 7 bases. Germline-derived CDR1 and CDR2 are SNHLY and FYNNEI. J lost 7 bases, V lost 6 bases, and 8 bases had no gene match. This CDR3 spans 14 amino acids. The chain's CDR3 is CASRRQGLGEKLFF. CDR3 sequence (DNA): TGTGCCAGCAGAAGACAGGGACTCGGTGAAAAACTGTTTTTT.

The chain uses TRBV7-9 and TRBJ2-1; 10 bases fit TRBD2. Trimming took 5 bases from V and 6 from J; bases not matched to a gene: 10. The CDR3 totals 16 residues. Per the germline V gene, CDR1 is SEHNR and CDR2 is FQNEAQ (reference sequence). Here the CDR3 reads CASSTLLAGVFNEQFF. The CDR3 DNA reads TGTGCCAGCAGCACCCTCCTAGCGGGGGTCTTCAATGAGCAGTTCTTC.

This chain's CDR3 is CASSGTRGETQYF. CDR3 in DNA: TGTGCCAGCAGCGGGACGCGGGGGGAGACCCAGTACTTC. The V and J genes are TRBV5-6 and TRBJ2-5, with TRBD2 matching over 7 bases. Germline V lookup: CDR1 SGHDT, CDR2 YYEEEE. The V gene end was trimmed by 4 bases and the J gene end by 5 bases; junction bases not matched to a gene: 5. The CDR3 loop spans 13 amino acids. The full variable domain, its missing parts supplied by reference TRBV5-6 and TRBJ2-5, is DAGVTQSPTHLIKTRGQQVTLRCSPKSGHDTVSWYQQALGQGPQFIFQYYEEEERQRGNFPDRFSGHQFPNYSSELNVNALLLGDSALYLCASSGTRGETQYFGPGTRLLVL.

The chain links TRBV7-2 to TRBJ2-6, with D perhaps matching TRBD1 (5 bases). The CDR3 loop spans 16 amino acids. V was cut by 5 bases and J by 1 base, with 12 bases left in between. Germline V gene data show CDR1 as SGHTA and CDR2 as FQGNSA. The CDR3 is CASSATRQSGANVLTF. CDR3 DNA sequence: TGTGCCAGCAGCGCAACCAGACAGTCTGGGGCCAACGTCCTGACTTTC.

The gene calls are TRBV5-1 and TRBJ1-3, with 9 bases that match TRBD1. CDR1 and CDR2 (germline): SGHRS, YFSETQ. The CDR3 runs 16 residues. Germline trimming cut 4 bases from V and 3 bases from J; bases unmatched to any gene: 8. The CDR3 DNA sequence: TGCGCCAGCAGCACCGAACAGGGGGCGGGTGGAAACACCATATATTTT. Residues: CASSTEQGAGGNTIYF. Together with reference TRBV5-1 and TRBJ1-3, the CDR3 gives the full variable domain: KAGVTQTPRYLIKTRGQQVTLSCSPISGHRSVSWYQQTPGQGLQFLFEYFSETQRNKGNFPGRFSGRQFSNSRSEMNVSTLELGDSALYLCASSTEQGAGGNTIYFGEGSWLTVV.

The V gene is TRBV7-2, the J gene TRBJ2-1; maybe TRBD2 (5 bases). V dropped 6 bases and J dropped 10 bases, with 13 bases sitting between them. The CDR3 consists of 12 residues. The germline gives CDR1 SGHTA, CDR2 FQGNSA. The DNA for the CDR3 is TGTGCCAGCAGTGTGAGGGCCCGGGAGCAGTTCTTC. Translating it yields CASSVRAREQFF.